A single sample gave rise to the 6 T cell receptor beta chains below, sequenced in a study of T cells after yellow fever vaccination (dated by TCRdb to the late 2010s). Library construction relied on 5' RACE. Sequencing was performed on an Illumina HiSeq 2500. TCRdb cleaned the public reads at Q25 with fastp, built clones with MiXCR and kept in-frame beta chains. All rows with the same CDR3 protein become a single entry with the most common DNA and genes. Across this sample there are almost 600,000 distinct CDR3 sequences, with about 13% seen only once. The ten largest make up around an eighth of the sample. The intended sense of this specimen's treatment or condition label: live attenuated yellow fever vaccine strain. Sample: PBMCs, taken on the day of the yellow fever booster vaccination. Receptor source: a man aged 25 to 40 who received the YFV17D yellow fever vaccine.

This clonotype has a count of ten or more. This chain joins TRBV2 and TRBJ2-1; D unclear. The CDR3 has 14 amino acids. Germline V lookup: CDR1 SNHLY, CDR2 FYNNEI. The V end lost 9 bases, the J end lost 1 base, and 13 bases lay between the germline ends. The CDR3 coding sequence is TGTGCCAGTAGGCCCTGGGGATCCTACAATGAGCAGTTCTTC. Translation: CASRPWGSYNEQFF. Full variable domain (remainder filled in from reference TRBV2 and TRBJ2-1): EPEVTQTPSHQVTQMGQEVILRCVPISNHLYFYWYRQILGQKVEFLVSFYNNEISEKSEIFDDQFSVERPDGSNFTLKIRSTKLEDSAMYFCASRPWGSYNEQFFGPGTRLTVL.

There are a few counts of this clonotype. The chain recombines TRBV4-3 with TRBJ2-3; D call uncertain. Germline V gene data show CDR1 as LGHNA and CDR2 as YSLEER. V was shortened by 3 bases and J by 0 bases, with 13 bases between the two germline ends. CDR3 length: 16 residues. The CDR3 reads CASSHGVAQSTDTQYF. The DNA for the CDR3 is TGCGCCAGCAGCCATGGGGTAGCCCAGAGCACAGATACGCAGTATTTT.

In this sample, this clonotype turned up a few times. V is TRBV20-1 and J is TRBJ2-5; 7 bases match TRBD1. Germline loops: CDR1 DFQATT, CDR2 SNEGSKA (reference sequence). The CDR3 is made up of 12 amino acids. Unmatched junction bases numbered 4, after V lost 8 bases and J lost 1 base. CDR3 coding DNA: TGCAGTCGACAGGGTTTCCAAGAGACCCAGTACTTC. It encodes CSRQGFQETQYF.

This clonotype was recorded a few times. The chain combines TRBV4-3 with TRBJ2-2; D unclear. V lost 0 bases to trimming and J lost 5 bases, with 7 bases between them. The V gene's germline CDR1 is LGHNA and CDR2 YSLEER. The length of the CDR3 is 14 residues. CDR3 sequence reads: CASSQEDGTGELFF. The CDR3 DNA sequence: TGCGCCAGCAGCCAAGAAGACGGGACCGGGGAGCTGTTTTTT.

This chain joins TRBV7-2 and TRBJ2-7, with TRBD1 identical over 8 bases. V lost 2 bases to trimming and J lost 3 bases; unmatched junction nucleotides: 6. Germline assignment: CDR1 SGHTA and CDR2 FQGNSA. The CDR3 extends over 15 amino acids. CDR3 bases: TGTGCCAGCAGCTTATCGGGACAGGCTTACTACGAGCAGTACTTC. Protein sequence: CASSLSGQAYYEQYF.

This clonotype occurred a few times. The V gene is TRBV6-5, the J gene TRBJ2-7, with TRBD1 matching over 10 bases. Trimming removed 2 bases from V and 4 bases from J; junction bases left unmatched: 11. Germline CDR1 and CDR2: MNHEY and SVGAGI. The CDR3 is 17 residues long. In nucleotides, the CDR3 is TGTGCCAGCAGTTACGCGACAGGGGGCGATCGGATTTACGAGCAGTACTTC. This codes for CASSYATGGDRIYEQYF.